The clone carrying this TCR beta chain was seen a few times. The source of the sample is a study of T-cell reconstitution after alpha-beta-depleted transplantation in children. V lost 2 bases and J 3 bases, leaving 16 bases between the germline ends. Germline assignment: CDR1 SNHLY and CDR2 FYNNEI. The CDR3 contains 16 residues. Molecular barcoding with unique molecular identifiers was used for the TCRbeta library. In TCRdb, the PCR reads were re-called with MiXCR into one record per CDR3 protein. The table includes approximately 240,000 distinct CDR3 sequences, 8% to 10% detected once. The V gene is TRBV2, the J gene TRBJ1-2; D is possibly TRBD1 (6 bases). The sequences come from PBMCs from the stem cell graft donor, collected from the stem cell graft. This clonotype was obtained from a human donor who donated a stem cell graft to a child with acute lymphoblastic leukemia. CDR3: CASSETGSVAYYGYTF. CDR3 nucleotide sequence: TGTGCCAGCAGTGAAACAGGGTCCGTCGCTTACTATGGCTACACCTTC.